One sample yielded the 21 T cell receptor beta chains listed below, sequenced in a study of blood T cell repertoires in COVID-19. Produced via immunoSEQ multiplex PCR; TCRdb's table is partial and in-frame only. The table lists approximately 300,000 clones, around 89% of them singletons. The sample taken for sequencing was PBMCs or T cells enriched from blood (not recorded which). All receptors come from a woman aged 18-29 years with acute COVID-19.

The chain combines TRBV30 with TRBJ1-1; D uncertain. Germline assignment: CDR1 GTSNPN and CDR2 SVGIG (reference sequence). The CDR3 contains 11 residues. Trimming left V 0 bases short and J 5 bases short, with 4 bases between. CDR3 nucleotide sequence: TGTGCCTGGAGTGTACATACTGAAGCTTTCTTT. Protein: CAWSVHTEAFF. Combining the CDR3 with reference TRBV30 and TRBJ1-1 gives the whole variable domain SQTIHQWPATLVQPVGSPLSLECTVEGTSNPNLYWYRQAAGRGLQLLFYSVGIGQISSEVPQNLSASRPQDRQFILSSKKLLLSDSGFYLCAWSVHTEAFFGQGTRLTVV.

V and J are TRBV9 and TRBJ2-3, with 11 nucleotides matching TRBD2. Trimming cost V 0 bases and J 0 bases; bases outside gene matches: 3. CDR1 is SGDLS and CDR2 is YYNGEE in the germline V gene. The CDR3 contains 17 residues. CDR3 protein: CASSVGWTSGSTDTQYF. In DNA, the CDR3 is TGTGCCAGCAGCGTAGGTTGGACTAGCGGGAGCACAGATACGCAGTATTTT.

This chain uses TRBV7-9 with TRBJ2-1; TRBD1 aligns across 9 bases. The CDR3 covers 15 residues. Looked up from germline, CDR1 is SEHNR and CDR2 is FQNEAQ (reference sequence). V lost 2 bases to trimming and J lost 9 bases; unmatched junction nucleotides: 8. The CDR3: CASSLSRDRVGEQFF. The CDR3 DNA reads TGTGCCAGCAGCTTATCCCGGGACAGGGTTGGTGAGCAGTTCTTC. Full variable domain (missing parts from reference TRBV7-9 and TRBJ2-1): DTGVSQNPRHKITKRGQNVTFRCDPISEHNRLYWYRQTLGQGPEFLTYFQNEAQLEKSRLLSDRFSAERPKGSFSTLEIQRTEQGDSAMYLCASSLSRDRVGEQFFGPGTRLTVL.

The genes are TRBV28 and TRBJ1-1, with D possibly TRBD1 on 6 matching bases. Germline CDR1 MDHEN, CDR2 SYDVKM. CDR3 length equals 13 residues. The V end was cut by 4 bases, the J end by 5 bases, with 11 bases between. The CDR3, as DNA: TGTGCCAGCAGTTGGGCAGGGGAGACTGAAGCTTTCTTT. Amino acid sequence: CASSWAGETEAFF.

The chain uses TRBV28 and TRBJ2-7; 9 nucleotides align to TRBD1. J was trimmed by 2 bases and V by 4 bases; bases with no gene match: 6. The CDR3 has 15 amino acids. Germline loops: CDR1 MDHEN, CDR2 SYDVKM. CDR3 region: CASSSAGTGPYEQYF. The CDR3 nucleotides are TGTGCCAGCAGTTCAGCCGGGACAGGGCCCTACGAGCAGTACTTC. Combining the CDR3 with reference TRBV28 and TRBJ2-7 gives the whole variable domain DVKVTQSSRYLVKRTGEKVFLECVQDMDHENMFWYRQDPGLGLRLIYFSYDVKMKEKGDIPEGYSVSREKKERFSLILESASTNQTSMYLCASSSAGTGPYEQYFGPGTRLTVT.

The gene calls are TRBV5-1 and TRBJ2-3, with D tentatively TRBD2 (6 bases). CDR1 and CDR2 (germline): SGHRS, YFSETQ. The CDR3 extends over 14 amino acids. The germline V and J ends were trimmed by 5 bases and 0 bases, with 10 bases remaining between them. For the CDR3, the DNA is TGCGCCAGCAGACCGGGAGCCAGCACAGATACGCAGTATTTT. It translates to CASRPGASTDTQYF.

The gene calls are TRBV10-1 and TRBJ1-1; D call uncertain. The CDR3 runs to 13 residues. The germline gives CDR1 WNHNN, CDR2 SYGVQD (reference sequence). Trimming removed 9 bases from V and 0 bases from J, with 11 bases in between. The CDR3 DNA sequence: TGCGCCAGTCGATCGGGAGTGAACACTGAAGCTTTCTTT. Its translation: CASRSGVNTEAFF.

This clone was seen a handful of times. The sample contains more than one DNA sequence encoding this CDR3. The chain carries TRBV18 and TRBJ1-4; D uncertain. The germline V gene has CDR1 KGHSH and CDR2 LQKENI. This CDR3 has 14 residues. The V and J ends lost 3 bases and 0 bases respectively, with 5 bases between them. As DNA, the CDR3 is TGTGCCAGCTCACCGTCAGCAACTAATGAAAAACTGTTTTTT. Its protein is CASSPSATNEKLFF.

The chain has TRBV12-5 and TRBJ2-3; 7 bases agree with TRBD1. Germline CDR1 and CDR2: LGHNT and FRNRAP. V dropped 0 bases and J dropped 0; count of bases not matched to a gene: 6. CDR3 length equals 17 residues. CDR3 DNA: TGTGCTAGTGGTTTGGTACAATCGGACAGGAGCACAGATACGCAGTATTTT. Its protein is CASGLVQSDRSTDTQYF. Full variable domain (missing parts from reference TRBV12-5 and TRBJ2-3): DARVTQTPRHKVTEMGQEVTMRCQPILGHNTVFWYRQTMMQGLELLAYFRNRAPLDDSGMPKDRFSAEMPDATLATLKIQPSEPRDSAVYFCASGLVQSDRSTDTQYFGPGTRLTVL.

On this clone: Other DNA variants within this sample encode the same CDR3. The CDR3 reads CASSFGRNTEAFF. The DNA for the CDR3 is TGTGCCAGCAGTTTCGGGAGGAACACTGAAGCTTTCTTT. The chain joins TRBV12-3 or TRBV12-4 to TRBJ1-1; D is uncertain. The CDR3 is 13 residues long. Trimming pared 3 bases from V and 1 base from J, leaving 6 bases between.

CDR3 loop: CASSLATASGYQETQYF. The CDR3 DNA follows: TGTGCCAGCAGTTTAGCCACCGCTAGCGGTTACCAAGAGACCCAGTACTTC. The chain joins TRBV27 to TRBJ2-5; TRBD2 matches at 7 bases. The CDR3 totals 17 residues. Germline V gives CDR1 MNHEY, CDR2 SMNVEV (reference sequence). J lost 0 bases, V lost 2 bases, and 9 bases had no gene match.

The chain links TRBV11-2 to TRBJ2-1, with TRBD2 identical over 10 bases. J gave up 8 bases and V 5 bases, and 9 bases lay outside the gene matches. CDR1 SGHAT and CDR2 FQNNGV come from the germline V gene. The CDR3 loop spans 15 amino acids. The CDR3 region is CASSLGLAEGDEQFF. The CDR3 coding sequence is TGTGCCAGCAGCCTCGGACTAGCGGAGGGGGATGAGCAGTTCTTC.

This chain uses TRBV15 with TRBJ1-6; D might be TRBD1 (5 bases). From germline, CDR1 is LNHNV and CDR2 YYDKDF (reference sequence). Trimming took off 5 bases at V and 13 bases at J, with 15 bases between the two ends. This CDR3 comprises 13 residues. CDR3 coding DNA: TGTGCCACCAGCTCACGACAGCCCTTCCCCCTCCACTTT. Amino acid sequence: CATSSRQPFPLHF. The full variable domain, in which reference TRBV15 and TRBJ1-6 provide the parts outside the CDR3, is DAMVIQNPRYQVTQFGKPVTLSCSQTLNHNVMYWYQQKSSQAPKLLFHYYDKDFNNEADTPDNFQSRRPNTSFCFLDIRSPGLGDTAMYLCATSSRQPFPLHFGNGTRLTVT.

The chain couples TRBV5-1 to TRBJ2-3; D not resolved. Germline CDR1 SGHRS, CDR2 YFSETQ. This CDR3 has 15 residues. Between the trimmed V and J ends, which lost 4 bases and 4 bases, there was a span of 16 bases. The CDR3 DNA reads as TGCGCCAGCAGCCCGAGAGACGGCGGCGCAGATACGCAGTATTTT. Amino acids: CASSPRDGGADTQYF.

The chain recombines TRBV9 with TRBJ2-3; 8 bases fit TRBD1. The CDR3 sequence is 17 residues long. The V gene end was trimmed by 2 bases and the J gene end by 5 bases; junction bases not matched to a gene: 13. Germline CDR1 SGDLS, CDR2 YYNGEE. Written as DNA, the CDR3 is TGTGCCAGCAGCGTTGGGGACAGGACCCGAGCGGTAGATACGCAGTATTTT. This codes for CASSVGDRTRAVDTQYF.

The CDR3 sequence is CASSIRRDAMGGYGYTF. The CDR3, as DNA: TGTGCCAGCAGTATCCGCCGGGACGCCATGGGGGGCTATGGCTACACCTTC. V is TRBV28 and J is TRBJ1-2; D is perhaps TRBD1 (5 bases). The CDR3 contains 17 residues. Deletions cut 5 bases from V and 4 bases from J, with 23 bases between. Germline V gene lookup returns CDR1 MDHEN and CDR2 SYDVKM.

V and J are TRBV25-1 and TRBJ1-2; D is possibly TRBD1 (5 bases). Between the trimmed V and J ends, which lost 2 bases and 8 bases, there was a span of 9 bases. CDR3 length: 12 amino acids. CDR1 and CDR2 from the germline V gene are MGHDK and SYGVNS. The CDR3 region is CASSEQGTGYTF. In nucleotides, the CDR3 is TGTGCCAGCAGTGAACAGGGTACAGGCTACACCTTC.

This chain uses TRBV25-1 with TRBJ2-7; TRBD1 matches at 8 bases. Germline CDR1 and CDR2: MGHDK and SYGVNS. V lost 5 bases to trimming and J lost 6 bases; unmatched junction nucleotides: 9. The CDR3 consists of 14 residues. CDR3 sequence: CASSYGQGTREQYF. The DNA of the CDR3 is TGTGCCAGCAGTTACGGACAGGGAACACGCGAGCAGTACTTC.

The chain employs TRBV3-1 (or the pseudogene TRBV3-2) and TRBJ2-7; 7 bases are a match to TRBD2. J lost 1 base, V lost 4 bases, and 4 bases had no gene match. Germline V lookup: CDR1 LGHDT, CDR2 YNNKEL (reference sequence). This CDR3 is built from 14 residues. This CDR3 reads CASSLGLESYEQYF. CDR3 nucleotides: TGTGCCAGCAGCCTTGGACTAGAATCCTACGAGCAGTACTTC.

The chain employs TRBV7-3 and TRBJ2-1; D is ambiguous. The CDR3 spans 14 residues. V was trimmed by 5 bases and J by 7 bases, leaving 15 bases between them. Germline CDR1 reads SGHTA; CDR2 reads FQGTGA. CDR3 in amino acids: CASSPLHSSNEQFF. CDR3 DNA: TGTGCCAGCAGCCCCCTGCATTCCAGTAATGAGCAGTTCTTC.

CDR3 in DNA: TGTGCCAGCAGCGTCCCGGGACAGGGGATGGGTGAAAAACTGTTTTTT. The encoded protein is CASSVPGQGMGEKLFF. The chain carries TRBV2 and TRBJ1-4; 10 bases align to TRBD1. J gave up 7 bases and V 6 bases, and 11 bases lay outside the gene matches. This CDR3 contains 16 residues. Germline lookup yields CDR1 SNHLY and CDR2 FYNNEI.